These 8 T cell receptor beta chains were all obtained from the same sample, sequenced in a study of CD8+ T cells in alopecia areata. Cells that came from pooled cutaneous lymph nodes were sorted using CD4, CD8alpha, NKG2D, NKG2ACE and other markers. Sequencing relied on a cDNA template that was reverse transcribed from extracted RNA. Data came from immunoSEQ multiplex PCR; TCRdb stores just in-frame clones and leaves some out. The record shows about 270,000 clones for this sample, with no singletons present. The material sequenced was CD4+ T cells sorted from a lymph node. The receptors were gathered from a C3H/HeJ mouse with alopecia areata. This strain has MHC haplotype H2-k.

This clone has more than one count but fewer than ten. The germline and genes are mouse ones. The DNA ends 3 residues before the CDR3 does, and the rest of the CDR3 is filled in from the germline J gene. Other nucleotide sequences in the sample specify the same CDR3. The chain joins TRBV1 to TRBJ1-6; D is unclear. TRBJ1-6 qualifies as an ORF whose function is uncertain. The CDR3 sequence is 13 residues long. Germline V gene sequence: CDR1 NSQYPW, CDR2 LRSPGD (reference sequence). The V and J ends lost 3 bases and 3 bases respectively, with 3 bases between them. The CDR3 is CTCSANYNSPLYF. The sequenced part of the CDR3 DNA is TGCACCTGCAGTGCCAACTATAATTCGCCC.

This clone was found a few times. Gene names and germline refer to mouse. The read finishes 4 residues shy of the CDR3 end, and the germline J gene is used to complete it. The chain joins TRBV5 to TRBJ1-1, with 8 bases that match TRBD1. CDR1 is LGHNA, CDR2 YNLKQL, per germline (reference sequence). Trimming at V came to 1 base and at J to 4 bases, leaving 5 bases not matched to a gene. The CDR3 contains 15 residues. The sequenced CDR3 bases are TGTGCCAGCAGCCAAGCAGGGGGCGGGGGCACA. Translated: CASSQAGGGGT. The CDR3 in its entirety is CASSQAGGGGTEVFF.

Comments on this clone: Gene labels here are mouse ones. The read finishes 4 residues shy of the CDR3 end, and the germline J gene is used to complete it. The rearrangement uses TRBV13-1 and TRBJ2-2; TRBD2 matches at 11 bases. The CDR3 length is 16 residues. Germline CDR1 is NSHNY and CDR2 is SYGAGN. This chain's CDR3 is CASSLGTGGMSGQLYF. Incomplete CDR3 DNA: TGTGCCAGCAGCCTCGGGACTGGGGGTATGAGCGGG.

A few counts support this clone. Here the gene names and germline are mouse. The read ends 4 residues before the CDR3 terminus; that terminus is restored from the germline J gene. This chain links TRBV1 with TRBJ2-3, with 7 bases lining up with TRBD2. V dropped 0 bases and J dropped 0; count of bases not matched to a gene: 6. The germline V gene has CDR1 NSQYPW and CDR2 LRSPGD (reference sequence). This CDR3 has 17 amino acids. The sequenced CDR3 bases are TGCACCTGCAGTGCAGATGGCTGGGGGACTAGTGCAGAA. Translating it yields CTCSADGWGTSAE. In full, the CDR3 reads CTCSADGWGTSAETLYF.

As to this clone: The genes are named according to mouse. The read ends 3 residues before the CDR3 terminus; that terminus is restored from the germline J gene. The chain links TRBV13-3 to TRBJ1-6; the match to TRBD1 covers 8 bases. TRBJ1-6 is an ORF; its function is uncertain. Trimming removed 1 base from V and 5 bases from J; junction bases left unmatched: 2. The CDR3 sequence is 15 residues long. In germline, CDR1 is NNHDY, CDR2 SYVADS. The DNA read from the CDR3 is TGTGCCAGCAGTGATCAGGGGGCGGATAATTCGCCC. Its translation: CASSDQGADNSP. The complete CDR3 reads CASSDQGADNSPLYF.

This clone was seen a few times. Gene names and germline refer to mouse. The CDR3 end falls 4 residues outside the read, so it is completed with the germline J gene. Within the sample, other DNA sequences also encode this same CDR3. This chain connects TRBV31 to TRBJ1-1; D is possibly TRBD1 (6 bases). This CDR3 is built from 14 residues. The germline V and J ends were trimmed by 0 bases and 3 bases, with 11 bases remaining between them. Germline V gene data show CDR1 as GKSSPN and CDR2 as SITVG. This chain's CDR3 is CAWSLEGGDTEVFF. CDR3 bases read: TGTGCCTGGAGTCTAGAAGGGGGGGACACA. Variable domain in full (rest from reference TRBV31 and TRBJ1-1): AQTIHQWPVAEIKAVGSPLSLGCTIKGKSSPNLYWYWQATGGTLQQLFYSITVGQVESVVQLNLSASRPKDDQFILSTEKLLLSHSGFYLCAWSLEGGDTEVFFGKGTRLTVV.

To note about this clone: Here the gene names and germline are mouse. The read terminates 4 residues before the CDR3 end, so the remaining end is supplied by the germline J gene. The rearrangement links TRBV31 to TRBJ2-3, with 8 bases lining up with TRBD2. The V segment lost 5 bases and the J segment 4 bases; nucleotides outside the gene matches: 5. Germline CDR1 reads GKSSPN; CDR2 reads SITVG. The CDR3 extends over 13 amino acids. The DNA read from the CDR3 is TGTGCCTGGTGTTCTGGGGGGTCAGAA. Its protein is CAWCSGGSE. The full CDR3 protein reads CAWCSGGSETLYF.

This clone has more than one count but fewer than ten. Gene and germline names: mouse. CDR3 bases read: TGTGCCTGGAGTCAGGGGGCTAGTCAAAAC. Residues: CAWSQGASQN. The entire CDR3 is CAWSQGASQNTLYF. The rearrangement uses TRBV31 and TRBJ2-4, with TRBD1 as a possible D gene (7 bases). The read finishes 4 residues shy of the CDR3 end, and the germline J gene is used to complete it. The CDR3 covers 14 residues. Between the trimmed V and J ends, which lost 1 base and 0 bases, there was a span of 8 bases. The V gene's germline CDR1 is GKSSPN and CDR2 SITVG. The variable domain in full, with the rest retrieved from reference TRBV31 and TRBJ2-4, is AQTIHQWPVAEIKAVGSPLSLGCTIKGKSSPNLYWYWQATGGTLQQLFYSITVGQVESVVQLNLSASRPKDDQFILSTEKLLLSHSGFYLCAWSQGASQNTLYFGAGTRLSVL.